These 24 T cell receptor beta chains originate from one sample sequenced in a study of CD8+ T cells in alopecia areata. Extracted RNA was reverse transcribed into cDNA, the sequencing template. Data came from immunoSEQ multiplex PCR; TCRdb stores just in-frame clones and leaves some out. The table lists about 180,000 clones, 50% to 75% of them singletons. Sequencing used CD4+ T cells sorted from blood, obtained at week 0. These TCRs come from a human donor with alopecia areata.

The genes are TRBV25-1 and TRBJ1-2; D call uncertain. The CDR3 length is 12 residues. Germline CDR1 reads MGHDK; CDR2 reads SYGVNS. V was clipped by 1 base and J by 8 bases, with 8 bases between them. CDR3 bases: TGTGCCAGCAGTGAATTTGAAACAGGCTACACCTTC. Translating gives CASSEFETGYTF.

This clone was counted a few times. The same CDR3 arises from other DNA sequences in this sample as well. This chain connects TRBV29-1 to TRBJ2-7; no clear D. V was trimmed by 4 bases and J by 1 base, leaving 11 bases between them. This CDR3 has 13 amino acids. The germline V gene has CDR1 SQVTM and CDR2 ANQGSEA. In DNA form, the CDR3 reads TGCAGCGTTGCGGGCAGATCTTCCTACGAGCAGTACTTC. The encoded protein is CSVAGRSSYEQYF.

V and J are TRBV4-2 and TRBJ1-1, with 8 bases fitting TRBD1. The V gene end was trimmed by 3 bases and the J gene end by 10 bases; junction bases not matched to a gene: 4. This CDR3 comprises 12 residues. CDR1 is LGHNA and CDR2 is YNFKEQ in the germline V gene. The CDR3: CASSQTGAGAFF. The CDR3 DNA sequence: TGTGCCAGCAGCCAGACAGGGGCAGGAGCTTTCTTT.

The chain couples TRBV29-1 to TRBJ1-5; D may be TRBD1 (5 bases). Deletions cut 5 bases from V and 1 base from J, with 12 bases between. The germline V gene has CDR1 SQVTM and CDR2 ANQGSEA. This CDR3 contains 14 residues. This CDR3 is CSVWAGRSNQPQHF. CDR3 coding DNA: TGCAGCGTTTGGGCAGGGAGGAGCAATCAGCCCCAGCATTTT.

This chain links TRBV19 with TRBJ2-3, with 7 bases matching TRBD2. Trimming took 3 bases from V and 3 from J; bases not matched to a gene: 0. This CDR3 contains 13 residues. Germline V gives CDR1 LNHDA, CDR2 SQIVND (reference sequence). CDR3 sequence (DNA): TGTGCCAGTAGTATGGGAGGGACAGATACGCAGTATTTT. Amino acid sequence: CASSMGGTDTQYF.

V usage is TRBV6-5 and J usage is TRBJ1-5, with D possibly TRBD1 on 6 matching bases. In germline, CDR1 is MNHEY, CDR2 SVGAGI. With 7 bases removed from V and 5 bases from J, the gap between germline ends came to 9 bases. This CDR3 is built from 12 residues. CDR3 nucleotides: TGTGCCAGCAACAACAGGGATCAGCCCCAGCATTTT. Residues: CASNNRDQPQHF.

The V gene is TRBV30, the J gene TRBJ1-5; 7 bases are shared with TRBD1. The CDR3 totals 13 residues. V dropped 5 bases and J dropped 4; count of bases not matched to a gene: 5. Germline V gene data show CDR1 as GTSNPN and CDR2 as SVGIG (reference sequence). The CDR3 DNA reads TGTGCCTGGGCCCGGGACAGAAATCAGCCCCAGCATTTT. Protein: CAWARDRNQPQHF.

The rearrangement uses TRBV30 and TRBJ1-6, with a possible D match to TRBD1 (6 bases). The length of the CDR3 is 12 residues. Germline V gene data show CDR1 as GTSNPN and CDR2 as SVGIG (reference sequence). The V end lost 0 bases, the J end lost 10 bases, and 7 bases lay between the germline ends. The CDR3 region is CAWSVQGSPLHF. In DNA form, the CDR3 reads TGTGCCTGGAGTGTACAGGGCTCACCCCTCCACTTT. The variable domain in full, completed from reference TRBV30 and TRBJ1-6, reads SQTIHQWPATLVQPVGSPLSLECTVEGTSNPNLYWYRQAAGRGLQLLFYSVGIGQISSEVPQNLSASRPQDRQFILSSKKLLLSDSGFYLCAWSVQGSPLHFGNGTRLTVT.

The chain carries TRBV30 and TRBJ1-4; 9 bases line up with TRBD1. Germline trimming cut 2 bases from V and 8 bases from J; bases unmatched to any gene: 15. Germline-derived CDR1 and CDR2 are GTSNPN and SVGIG (reference sequence). This CDR3 comprises 17 residues. In DNA form, the CDR3 reads TGTGCCTGGAGTTCCGAATTGCACAGGGGGCGAAAGGAAAAACTGTTTTTT. Translating it yields CAWSSELHRGRKEKLFF.

The chain employs TRBV6-1 and TRBJ2-7, with D hard to call. Germline CDR1 is MNHNS and CDR2 is SASEGT. The CDR3 covers 12 residues. Deletions cut 5 bases from V and 6 bases from J, with 11 bases between. In DNA form, the CDR3 reads TGTGCCAGCAGTTCCCTAGTGGGCGAGCAGTACTTC. Its translation is CASSSLVGEQYF.

The chain recombines TRBV6-6 with TRBJ1-2, with TRBD1 matching over 7 bases. J gave up 4 bases and V 4 bases, and 6 bases lay outside the gene matches. Germline V lookup: CDR1 MNHNY, CDR2 SVGAGI (reference sequence). CDR3 size: 14 residues. CDR3 DNA sequence: TGTGCCAGCAGTTCTCGGACAGGCAGCTATGGCTACACCTTC. Amino acid sequence: CASSSRTGSYGYTF.

The chain employs TRBV2 and TRBJ2-1, with 7 bases that match TRBD2. CDR3 length: 15 residues. V was clipped by 6 bases and J by 6 bases; unmatched bases: 11. Germline V lookup: CDR1 SNHLY, CDR2 FYNNEI. For the CDR3, the DNA is TGTGCCAGCAGACGTACCGGACTAGAGAGCAATGAGCAGTTCTTC. It is translated as CASRRTGLESNEQFF.

The rearrangement links TRBV2 to TRBJ2-2; D remains unclear. The germline V gene has CDR1 SNHLY and CDR2 FYNNEI. The length of the CDR3 is 13 residues. V lost 2 bases and J lost 8, with 9 bases in between. CDR3 region: CASSELRQGELFF. The CDR3 DNA follows: TGTGCCAGCAGTGAACTCCGCCAAGGGGAGCTGTTTTTT.

The J gene is TRBJ2-7, the V gene TRBV29-1; no reliable D call. This CDR3 region has 12 residues. Germline V gene lookup returns CDR1 SQVTM and CDR2 ANQGSEA. V gave up 5 bases and J gave up 0 bases, with 8 bases separating them. DNA of the CDR3: TGCAGCGTTCTCAATCACTCCTACGAGCAGTACTTC. Protein: CSVLNHSYEQYF.

The chain carries TRBV15 and TRBJ1-1; D is uncertain. CDR1 is LNHNV, CDR2 YYDKDF, per germline (reference sequence). The CDR3 loop spans 13 amino acids. Between the trimmed V and J ends, which lost 1 base and 6 bases, there was a span of 9 bases. The CDR3 region is CATSRGGMAEAFF. The CDR3 DNA is TGTGCCACCAGCAGAGGAGGTATGGCTGAAGCTTTCTTT.

J is TRBJ1-1 and V is TRBV5-1; D may be TRBD1 (6 bases). Trimming stripped 4 bases from V and 4 bases from J, with 11 bases between. The CDR3 length is 13 residues. Per germline, CDR1 SGHRS and CDR2 YFSETQ. The CDR3 DNA sequence: TGCGCCAGCAGCCGAACAGGGATCACTGAAGCTTTCTTT. This codes for CASSRTGITEAFF.

The J gene is TRBJ2-2, the V gene TRBV2; the D gene is possibly TRBD1 (5 bases). This CDR3 contains 15 residues. The germline CDR1 and CDR2 sequences are SNHLY and FYNNEI. Trimming took 2 bases from V and 2 from J, leaving 9 bases between them. CDR3 in DNA: TGTGCCAGCAGTGAAAACAGGTTCAACACCGGGGAGCTGTTTTTT. Protein sequence: CASSENRFNTGELFF.

The CDR3 DNA reads as TGTGCCAGCAGCCAAGGGGACAGGGAGAGAGAGACCCAGTACTTC. As protein: CASSQGDRERETQYF. This sequence joins TRBV4-2 and TRBJ2-5, with TRBD1 identical over 9 bases. In germline, CDR1 is LGHNA, CDR2 YNFKEQ. With V trimmed by 1 base and J by 4 bases, 4 bases remained unmatched. This CDR3 has 15 residues.

V is TRBV30 and J is TRBJ1-1; D is uncertain. V lost 8 bases and J 5 bases, leaving 9 bases between the germline ends. CDR3 length: 10 residues. Germline values: CDR1 GTSNPN, CDR2 SVGIG (reference sequence). The CDR3 coding sequence is TGTGCCGGGGTGGGGACTGAAGCTTTCTTT. Protein product: CAGVGTEAFF.

V is TRBV9 and J is TRBJ2-2; a weak D match, TRBD1 (5 bases). This CDR3 comprises 14 residues. Germline lookup yields CDR1 SGDLS and CDR2 YYNGEE. V lost 3 bases and J lost 0, with 6 bases in between. The DNA of the CDR3 is TGTGCCAGCAGCGACAGGTCGAACACCGGGGAGCTGTTTTTT. Translated, it gives CASSDRSNTGELFF.

The chain joins TRBV9 to TRBJ2-5; 8 nucleotides match TRBD2. Germline trimming cut 3 bases from V and 4 bases from J; bases unmatched to any gene: 5. Per germline, CDR1 SGDLS and CDR2 YYNGEE. The CDR3 totals 14 residues. The CDR3 protein is CASSAGTRGETQYF. As DNA, the CDR3 is TGTGCCAGCAGCGCCGGGACTAGGGGAGAGACCCAGTACTTC.

V is TRBV5-1 and J is TRBJ2-3, with a tentative D call TRBD1 (6 bases). The germline gives CDR1 SGHRS, CDR2 YFSETQ. V gave up 4 bases and J gave up 10 bases, with 19 bases separating them. The CDR3 covers 14 residues. This chain's CDR3 is CASSATQGDGAQYF. The CDR3, as DNA: TGCGCCAGCAGCGCGACACAGGGTGACGGCGCGCAGTATTTT.

The rearrangement links TRBV27 to TRBJ1-1, with a weak D call TRBD1 (5 bases). The CDR3 contains 13 residues. V gave up 5 bases and J gave up 8 bases, with 15 bases separating them. CDR1 MNHEY and CDR2 SMNVEV come from the germline V gene (reference sequence). CDR3 DNA sequence: TGTGCCAGCAGTGTCAGCCGACAGCGCGAAGCTTTCTTT. Its protein is CASSVSRQREAFF.

Only a few counts were recorded for this clone. The chain couples TRBV4-2 to TRBJ1-2, with D possibly being TRBD1 (5 bases). CDR3 length equals 14 residues. Trimming removed 0 bases at V and 8 bases at J, with 13 bases between. Germline CDR1 and CDR2: LGHNA and YNFKEQ. The CDR3 DNA reads as TGTGCCAGCAGCCAAGAAAAGCAGGGAGTAGGCTACACCTTC. It codes for CASSQEKQGVGYTF.